This T cell receptor (beta chain) was captured in a study of cytomegalovirus exposure and HLA in healthy donors. Whole-study findings and limits: TCR beta sequences numbering roughly 18,000 were associated with HLA alleles at 0.05 false discovery rate in a later analysis.

The PCR used 60 Vbeta and 13 Jbeta primers. The repertoire was sequenced with immunoSEQ multiplex PCR; TCRdb's copy has only in-frame clones and lacks some. The table lists about 140,000 clones, under 70% of them singletons, with less than 11% in the top ten. Trimming at V came to 1 base and at J to 4 bases, leaving 6 bases not matched to a gene. The CDR3 totals 15 residues. From germline, CDR1 is SGHAT and CDR2 FQNNGV. About this clone: Its specificity is unknown.

The sample consisted of PBMCs. The chain combines TRBV11-2 with TRBJ1-2; 7 nucleotides align to TRBD1. The sequence was obtained from a man aged 25-45 years in good health and CMV-seropositive. Written as DNA, the CDR3 is TGTGCCAGCAGCTTAGCGCCAGGGGGGCTCTATGGCTACACCTTC. Amino acid sequence: CASSLAPGGLYGYTF.